The 14 T cell receptor beta chains listed next were all sequenced from one sample in a study of CD8 T cells in Susac syndrome. Random hexamers were used to reverse transcribe roughly 0.45 to 1 ug of RNA. TCRdb fed the immunoSEQ multiplex PCR reads into MiXCR, producing one record per CDR3 protein. The sample lists about 210,000 distinct CDR3 sequences; roughly 96% were seen once. Sequenced: CD4+ T cells from PBMCs. Receptors originate from a human donor in good health.

The DNA for the CDR3 is TGCAGTGCTCCTAGCGGGGGGGCGACATTTAGCACAGATACGCAGTATTTT. Protein sequence: CSAPSGGATFSTDTQYF. The rearrangement joins TRBV20-1 to TRBJ2-3; TRBD2 aligns across 12 bases. CDR1 and CDR2 from the germline V gene are DFQATT and SNEGSKA (reference sequence). J lost 0 bases, V lost 5 bases, and 9 bases had no gene match. The CDR3 is made up of 17 amino acids.

V usage is TRBV7-6 and J usage is TRBJ1-2; 10 bases are a match to TRBD1. Germline V gives CDR1 SGHVS, CDR2 FNYEAQ. CDR3 length: 14 amino acids. V was clipped by 4 bases and J by 4 bases; unmatched bases: 3. The CDR3 sequence is CASSSGQGSYGYTF. In DNA, the CDR3 is TGTGCCAGCAGCTCGGGACAGGGGTCCTATGGCTACACCTTC.

The chain employs TRBV24-1 and TRBJ2-1, with 7 bases fitting TRBD1. Losses at the gene ends were 3 bases for V and 11 bases for J; bases not matched to a gene: 3. The germline V gene encodes CDR1 KGHDR and CDR2 SFDVKD. CDR3 size: 12 residues. In DNA form, the CDR3 reads TGTGCCACCAGTGATGTGGACAGGAAGCAGTTCTTC. Translated, it gives CATSDVDRKQFF.

This sequence joins TRBV30 and TRBJ2-5, with D maybe TRBD1 (5 bases). This CDR3 spans 14 amino acids. The V gene's germline CDR1 is GTSNPN and CDR2 SVGIG (reference sequence). The V gene lost 3 bases and the J gene lost 0 bases, with 11 bases spanning the gap. CDR3: CAWSARQYQETQYF. The CDR3 DNA reads TGTGCCTGGAGCGCGCGACAGTACCAAGAGACCCAGTACTTC.

The chain couples TRBV27 to TRBJ2-1, with 9 bases matching TRBD2. V gave up 0 bases and J gave up 7 bases; unmatched junction bases: 4. CDR3 length equals 15 residues. Germline V gene data show CDR1 as MNHEY and CDR2 as SMNVEV (reference sequence). Here the CDR3 DNA reads TGTGCCAGCAGTTTATCGAGCGGGAGGCCGAATGAGCAGTTCTTC. It encodes CASSLSSGRPNEQFF.

The V call is TRBV6-2 or TRBV6-3, the J call TRBJ2-3, with TRBD2 as a possible D gene (6 bases). V was cut by 1 base and J by 2 bases, with 19 bases left in between. This CDR3 has 18 amino acids. Germline-derived CDR1 and CDR2 are MNHEY and SVGEGT. For the CDR3, the DNA is TGTGCCAGCAGTTACTTGGGAGGAACGCAGCTTTTCACAGATACGCAGTATTTT. This codes for CASSYLGGTQLFTDTQYF.

This clonotype was counted only a few times. This chain links TRBV20-1 with TRBJ2-1; 8 bases are shared with TRBD1. This CDR3 contains 14 residues. Germline V gene sequence: CDR1 DFQATT, CDR2 SNEGSKA (reference sequence). The V segment lost 5 bases and the J segment 4 bases; nucleotides outside the gene matches: 7. CDR3: CSASPGQAYNEQFF. DNA of the CDR3: TGCAGTGCTTCACCGGGACAGGCTTACAATGAGCAGTTCTTC.

The V and J genes are TRBV12-3 or TRBV12-4 and TRBJ2-7; 8 positions agree with TRBD1. V was pared by 6 bases and J by 4 bases, with 5 bases of the junction left unmatched. This CDR3 has 13 amino acids. The DNA for the CDR3 is TGTGCCAGCAGGCAGGGGGCTCTGTACGAGCAGTACTTC. It translates to CASRQGALYEQYF.

The chain combines TRBV20-1 with TRBJ1-5; D gene unclear. Trimming left V 2 bases short and J 0 bases short, with 8 bases between. CDR3 length equals 14 residues. Looked up from germline, CDR1 is DFQATT and CDR2 is SNEGSKA (reference sequence). The DNA of the CDR3 is TGCAGTGCTAGATCCGGGAATAGCAATCAGCCCCAGCATTTT. As protein: CSARSGNSNQPQHF.

This rearrangement joins TRBV24-1 to TRBJ2-1, with 9 bases that match TRBD1. Germline CDR1 KGHDR, CDR2 SFDVKD. This CDR3 has 15 residues. J was trimmed by 1 base and V by 5 bases; bases with no gene match: 2. CDR3 loop: CATSGGQGSYNEQFF. The CDR3, as DNA: TGTGCCACCAGTGGAGGACAGGGGTCCTACAATGAGCAGTTCTTC.

The chain joins TRBV27 to TRBJ2-1, with a possible D match to TRBD2 (6 bases). In germline, CDR1 is MNHEY, CDR2 SMNVEV (reference sequence). The V gene lost 2 bases and the J gene lost 9 bases, with 17 bases spanning the gap. The CDR3 is 15 amino acids. The CDR3 nucleotides read TGTGCCAGCAGTTTAGGCACTAGCACCCCCGGTGAGCAGTTCTTC. This gives the protein CASSLGTSTPGEQFF.

In its sample, this clonotype was seen once. This sequence joins TRBV3-1 and TRBJ1-2; weak D call: TRBD1 (5 bases). The V gene's germline CDR1 is LGHDT and CDR2 YNNKEL (reference sequence). The V gene lost 4 bases and the J gene lost 2 bases, with 11 bases spanning the gap. The CDR3 is made up of 14 amino acids. The CDR3 DNA sequence: TGTGCCAGCAGCCCAAGGGGACGGAACTATGGCTACACCTTC. Protein product: CASSPRGRNYGYTF.

The chain has TRBV4-1 and TRBJ1-2; no clear D. The CDR3 covers 16 residues. Between the trimmed V and J ends, which lost 2 bases and 2 bases, there was a span of 15 bases. Germline V lookup: CDR1 MGHRA, CDR2 YSYEKL. In nucleotides, the CDR3 is TGCGCCAGCAGCCAACTCGTTGAGGTGACCAACTATGGCTACACCTTC. Its protein is CASSQLVEVTNYGYTF.

V is TRBV3-1 and J is TRBJ2-1; D is possibly TRBD1 (6 bases). V lost 4 bases to trimming and J lost 15 bases, with 22 bases between them. The V gene's germline CDR1 is LGHDT and CDR2 YNNKEL (reference sequence). CDR3 length: 14 residues. The CDR3 here is CASSRGGSDTPTFF. The DNA for the CDR3 is TGTGCCAGCAGCCGAGGGGGATCAGACACACCGACGTTCTTC.